This T cell receptor (beta chain) was sequenced in a study of early T cells in non-severe SARS-CoV-2 infection. The wider study: Sequencing used unsorted whole-blood bulk RNA, so chains lack pairing.

Unique molecular identifiers were added to individual cDNA molecules. One entry per CDR3 protein results from TCRdb running MiXCR on the 5' RACE reads. Altogether approximately 37,000 distinct CDR3 sequences are present, 7.9% being singletons, with the ten largest covering 9.5% to 15%. General study results and limits: Matching with VDJdb favored anti-spike CD8 responses (missing private and CD4 specificities).

This clonotype has ten or more counts. No antigen is known for it. CDR3 length: 17 residues. Germline CDR1 SGHDT, CDR2 YYEEEE. The V end lost 0 bases, the J end lost 0 bases, and 15 bases lay between the germline ends. This TCR was sampled from an adult who was a healthcare worker with PCR-confirmed SARS-CoV-2 infection or an uninfected control (not recorded which). Sample: whole blood, taken at baseline. The chain uses TRBV5-6 and TRBJ2-5, with a weak D call TRBD2 (6 bases). The CDR3 protein is CASSLGPGLLYQETQYF. The CDR3 nucleotides are TGTGCCAGCAGCTTGGGCCCGGGACTCCTGTACCAAGAGACCCAGTACTTC.